What follows are 25 T cell receptor beta chains derived from one specimen sequenced in a study of T cells in Graves' hyperthyroidism and ophthalmopathy. The TCR beta CDR3 regions underwent amplification using RNA transcripts as the source. TCR CDR3 regions were first amplified by RT-PCR with HTBI primers. TCRdb reprocessed the multiplex PCR reads with MiXCR, giving one entry per CDR3 protein. The sample lists some 400,000 distinct CDR3 sequences; 13% were seen once. What was sequenced was blood. All receptors come from a man aged 25-40 years with Graves' hyperthyroidism that later progressed to Graves' ophthalmopathy.

Here the CDR3 reads CATSRGGGQINEKLFF. CDR3 coding DNA: TGTGCCACCAGCAGGGGGGGAGGCCAGATTAATGAAAAACTGTTTTTT. The chain couples TRBV15 to TRBJ1-4; TRBD1 is a possible D gene (5 bases). The CDR3 runs 16 residues. The V end was cut by 3 bases, the J end by 4 bases, with 15 bases between. Germline assignment: CDR1 LNHNV and CDR2 YYDKDF (reference sequence).

This clonotype was seen only a few times. The J gene is TRBJ2-3, the V gene TRBV28; TRBD2 aligns across 12 bases. Germline V lookup: CDR1 MDHEN, CDR2 SYDVKM. The CDR3 has 17 residues. J was trimmed by 6 bases and V by 5 bases; bases with no gene match: 12. CDR3 loop: CASSTRLAGAAGDTQYF. In DNA, the CDR3 is TGTGCCAGCAGTACCCGACTAGCGGGGGCGGCAGGGGATACGCAGTATTTT.

The sample holds many counts of this clonotype. This sequence joins TRBV11-2 and TRBJ2-1, with TRBD2 matching over 9 bases. Germline CDR1 and CDR2: SGHAT and FQNNGV. V shed 1 base, J shed 7 bases, and the junction held 5 bases outside the gene matches. The CDR3 length is 15 residues. CDR3 sequence reads: CASSLGGGVFNEQFF. As DNA, the CDR3 is TGTGCCAGCAGCTTAGGCGGGGGGGTGTTTAATGAGCAGTTCTTC.

This clonotype was seen more than once but under ten times. This chain links TRBV3-1 with TRBJ2-1; the D is unclear. The CDR3 is 17 residues long. V lost 4 bases to trimming and J lost 5 bases, with 21 bases between them. Germline V gene data show CDR1 as LGHDT and CDR2 as YNNKEL (reference sequence). CDR3 amino acids: CASSLGPSSRVNNEQFF. The CDR3 nucleotides read TGTGCCAGCAGCCTTGGGCCATCCTCCCGAGTCAACAATGAGCAGTTCTTC.

This clonotype was detected only a few times. The rearrangement joins TRBV11-2 to TRBJ2-7, with unresolved D. CDR1 and CDR2 from the germline V gene are SGHAT and FQNNGV. This CDR3 has 13 amino acids. V was shortened by 5 bases and J by 5 bases, with 13 bases between the two germline ends. CDR3 loop: CASSPSTGHEQYF. The CDR3 DNA sequence: TGTGCCAGCAGCCCCTCAACCGGCCACGAGCAGTACTTC.

This clonotype was recorded a few times. The chain recombines TRBV7-9 with TRBJ1-2, with 8 nucleotides matching TRBD1. The CDR3 is made up of 15 amino acids. Per germline, CDR1 SEHNR and CDR2 FQNEAQ (reference sequence). V was pared by 4 bases and J by 3 bases, with 7 bases of the junction left unmatched. CDR3 sequence: CASSSSGQVYYGYTF. The CDR3 DNA follows: TGTGCCAGCAGCTCCTCGGGACAGGTGTACTATGGCTACACCTTC.

The chain carries TRBV4-1 and TRBJ2-2; 9 bases match TRBD2. From germline, CDR1 is MGHRA and CDR2 YSYEKL. V was pared by 1 base and J by 4 bases, with 4 bases of the junction left unmatched. The CDR3 has 16 amino acids. CDR3: CASSQVSSGATGELFF. Here the CDR3 DNA reads TGCGCCAGCAGCCAAGTTTCTAGCGGGGCCACCGGGGAGCTGTTTTTT.

V gene TRBV5-1 combines with J gene TRBJ1-1; 8 bases are a match to TRBD1. Germline CDR1 is SGHRS and CDR2 is YFSETQ. V was clipped by 0 bases and J by 9 bases; unmatched bases: 4. The CDR3 length is 13 residues. The CDR3 spells CASSLGQGTQAFF. CDR3 sequence (DNA): TGCGCCAGCAGCTTGGGACAGGGGACTCAAGCTTTCTTT.

The genes are TRBV29-1 and TRBJ2-7; D is possibly TRBD1 or TRBD2 (6 bases each). The CDR3 spans 14 residues. The V gene's germline CDR1 is SQVTM and CDR2 ANQGSEA. V shed 2 bases and J shed 3 bases, with 14 bases lying between them. For the CDR3, the DNA is TGCAGCGTTGAACTAACAGGGAGGTACTACGAGCAGTACTTC. As protein: CSVELTGRYYEQYF.

The rearrangement uses TRBV20-1 and TRBJ1-3, with unresolved D. The CDR3 runs 15 residues. Germline V lookup: CDR1 DFQATT, CDR2 SNEGSKA (reference sequence). V was cut by 6 bases and J by 0 bases, with 15 bases left in between. The CDR3 nucleotides are TGCAGTGCCCCTTCCGGACTGAGCTCTGGAAACACCATATATTTT. It encodes CSAPSGLSSGNTIYF.

This clonotype was observed at least ten times. This chain joins TRBV15 and TRBJ1-1; 10 bases map to TRBD1. The germline V gene has CDR1 LNHNV and CDR2 YYDKDF (reference sequence). This CDR3 is 16 amino acids long. V lost 0 bases to trimming and J lost 0 bases; unmatched junction nucleotides: 1. CDR3 loop: CATSREGQGMNTEAFF. As DNA, the CDR3 is TGTGCCACCAGCAGAGAGGGACAGGGGATGAACACTGAAGCTTTCTTT. Variable domain in full (rest from reference TRBV15 and TRBJ1-1): DAMVIQNPRYQVTQFGKPVTLSCSQTLNHNVMYWYQQKSSQAPKLLFHYYDKDFNNEADTPDNFQSRRPNTSFCFLDIRSPGLGDTAMYLCATSREGQGMNTEAFFGQGTRLTVV.

This clonotype was detected many times. The chain joins TRBV7-2 to TRBJ1-2; the D gene is possibly TRBD1 (5 bases). V gave up 5 bases and J gave up 4 bases, with 14 bases separating them. From germline, CDR1 is SGHTA and CDR2 FQGNSA. This CDR3 has 14 residues. Written as DNA, the CDR3 is TGTGCCAGCAGCCCTCACGGGGGGAGCTATGGCTACACCTTC. Amino acid sequence: CASSPHGGSYGYTF.

There are many counts of this clonotype. The chain recombines TRBV28 with TRBJ1-2; D gene unclear. The CDR3 has 12 residues. V was pared by 10 bases and J by 6 bases, with 15 bases between. Germline-derived CDR1 and CDR2 are MDHEN and SYDVKM. The CDR3 here is CATWTARDGYTF. The CDR3 DNA sequence: TGTGCCACCTGGACGGCGAGGGATGGCTACACCTTC.

This clonotype was seen repeatedly, ten times or more. This chain uses TRBV5-1 with TRBJ1-1, with 8 positions matching TRBD1. CDR3 size: 16 residues. Germline values: CDR1 SGHRS, CDR2 YFSETQ. J gave up 1 base and V 0 bases, and 5 bases lay outside the gene matches. The CDR3 nucleotides are TGCGCCAGCAGCTTGGCCAGGGGGCTTGAGAACACTGAAGCTTTCTTT. Translation: CASSLARGLENTEAFF.

This clonotype appeared a few times. The J gene is TRBJ2-1, the V gene TRBV5-4; the D gene is possibly TRBD2 (5 bases). This CDR3 is 17 amino acids long. Germline V gene data show CDR1 as SGHNT and CDR2 as YYREEE (reference sequence). V was clipped by 1 base and J by 1 base, with 15 bases between them. In nucleotides, the CDR3 is TGTGCCAGCAGCTTGCCGCTAGCTGGCGGGTCCTACAATGAGCAGTTCTTC. Amino acid sequence: CASSLPLAGGSYNEQFF.

The chain combines TRBV20-1 with TRBJ1-1, with 7 bases fitting TRBD1. CDR3 length: 12 amino acids. The germline V gene encodes CDR1 DFQATT and CDR2 SNEGSKA (reference sequence). Trimming removed 4 bases from V and 7 bases from J; junction bases left unmatched: 6. The CDR3, as DNA: TGCAGTGCTAACCCCGGGACAGTTGAAGCTTTCTTT. Translated, it gives CSANPGTVEAFF.

This clonotype has at least ten counts. The chain couples TRBV2 to TRBJ1-6; D gene ambiguous. The V and J ends lost 1 base and 13 bases respectively, with 17 bases between them. CDR3 size: 15 residues. The germline gives CDR1 SNHLY, CDR2 FYNNEI. The CDR3 here is CASSEGRSSSSPLHF. In nucleotides, the CDR3 is TGTGCCAGCAGTGAAGGACGCTCCTCCTCTTCGCCCCTCCACTTT.

This clonotype was observed a handful of times. The chain links TRBV7-2 to TRBJ2-5; unclear D gene. The CDR3 extends over 14 amino acids. Per germline, CDR1 SGHTA and CDR2 FQGNSA. Trimming cost V 5 bases and J 2 bases, with 12 bases left between them. This CDR3 is CASSPSRPQETQYF. The CDR3, as DNA: TGTGCCAGCAGCCCATCCCGGCCTCAAGAGACCCAGTACTTC.

CDR3 bases: TGTGCCAGCAGCGTAGAGGGCGGGGGGGCGTGGGATGAGCAGTTCTTC. As protein: CASSVEGGGAWDEQFF. The V and J genes are TRBV9 and TRBJ2-1; TRBD2 matches 9 bases. Germline V lookup: CDR1 SGDLS, CDR2 YYNGEE. This CDR3 has 16 amino acids. The J segment lost 8 bases and the V segment lost 0 bases, leaving 9 bases of the junction unmatched.

The chain is built from TRBV29-1 and TRBJ2-7; TRBD2 aligns across 8 bases. Germline values: CDR1 SQVTM, CDR2 ANQGSEA. V was pared by 0 bases and J by 0 bases, with 10 bases of the junction left unmatched. The CDR3 totals 17 residues. The CDR3 loop reads CSVEDRSGGAPSYEQYF. In nucleotides, the CDR3 is TGCAGCGTTGAAGATCGGTCCGGGGGGGCTCCCTCCTACGAGCAGTACTTC.

On this clonotype: A much larger clone differs by one base, so this may be a read error. The chain recombines TRBV2 with TRBJ1-1; D is unresolved. This CDR3 has 12 residues. Germline loops: CDR1 SNHLY, CDR2 FYNNEI. CDR3 sequence (DNA): TGTGTCAGCCTTGTAGTGAACACTGAAGCTTTCTTT. Protein: CVSLVVNTEAFF. The variable domain in full, completed from reference TRBV2 and TRBJ1-1, reads EPEVTQTPSHQVTQMGQEVILRCVPISNHLYFYWYRQILGQKVEFLVSFYNNEISEKSEIFDDQFSVERPDGSNFTLKIRSTKLEDSAMYFCVSLVVNTEAFFGQGTRLTVV.

As to this clonotype: This may stem from a read error, because a much larger clone lies one nucleotide away. This chain links TRBV29-1 with TRBJ1-1, with 7 bases identical to TRBD1. Losses at the gene ends were 6 bases for V and 4 bases for J; bases not matched to a gene: 8. The CDR3 extends over 13 amino acids. The germline gives CDR1 SQVTM, CDR2 ANQGSEA. The CDR3 here is CSVQGQASTEAFF. CDR3 sequence (DNA): TGCAGCGTCCAAGGACAGGCGAGCACTGAAGCTTTCTTT. The complete variable domain, with remaining parts taken from reference TRBV29-1 and TRBJ1-1, reads SAVISQKPSRDICQRGTSLTIQCQVDSQVTMMFWYRQQPGQSLTLIATANQGSEATYESGFVIDKFPISRPNLTFSTLTVSNMSPEDSSIYLCSVQGQASTEAFFGQGTRLTVV.

In its sample, this clonotype was seen many times. The J gene is TRBJ1-2, the V gene TRBV7-8; weak D call: TRBD1 (5 bases). The germline CDR1 and CDR2 sequences are SGHVS and FQNEAQ. This CDR3 is 11 amino acids long. V lost 3 bases and J lost 10, with 9 bases in between. The CDR3 DNA is TGTGCCAGCAGCTTCGGCAGGGCCTACACCTTC. It codes for CASSFGRAYTF.

This clonotype was observed at least ten times. The J gene is TRBJ1-2, the V gene TRBV28; D is undetermined. The V end was cut by 6 bases, the J end by 4 bases, with 9 bases between. This CDR3 is 12 amino acids long. Germline lookup yields CDR1 MDHEN and CDR2 SYDVKM. The CDR3 is CASSPNFYGYTF. DNA for the CDR3: TGTGCCAGCAGCCCCAATTTCTATGGCTACACCTTC.

This clonotype showed up many times. This sequence joins TRBV7-3 and TRBJ2-5; TRBD1 might be the D (5 bases). The germline V and J ends were trimmed by 0 bases and 4 bases, with 9 bases remaining between them. CDR3 length: 14 amino acids. Germline CDR1 and CDR2: SGHTA and FQGTGA. The CDR3 DNA is TGTGCCAGCAGCTTAACAGGGGAACGAGAGACCCAGTACTTC. Residues: CASSLTGERETQYF.